The clone carrying this T cell receptor (beta chain) was detected only a few times. Its specificity is unknown. Template switching added a universal primer binding site, and final cDNA carried unique molecular identifiers. In TCRdb, the 5' RACE reads were re-called with MiXCR into one record per CDR3 protein. The table shows approximately 630,000 distinct CDR3 sequences, with 7.1% occurring only once. This sample is drawn from a study of identical twins. Findings and caveats of the study: Invariant MAIT and iNKT cells may have partly biased zero-insertion analyses. For monozygotic twins, models underestimated out-of-frame TCR alpha sharing.

The V segment lost 0 bases and the J segment 6 bases; nucleotides outside the gene matches: 6. CDR1 SGHKS and CDR2 YYEKEE come from the germline V gene (reference sequence). The CDR3 has 16 amino acids. The same sample was also used in a study of yellow fever vaccine responses in identical twins.

This TCR derives from a woman under 30 in good health. Sequenced material: PBMCs. This chain connects TRBV5-5 to TRBJ2-1, with 10 bases aligning to TRBD2. The CDR3 reads CASSLVASGSFNEQFF. As DNA, the CDR3 is TGTGCCAGCAGCTTGGTGGCTAGCGGGAGTTTCAATGAGCAGTTCTTC.